This is a list of T cell receptor beta chains from one sample in a study of cytomegalovirus exposure and HLA in healthy donors. Data came from immunoSEQ multiplex PCR; TCRdb stores just in-frame clones and leaves some out. The table shows tens of thousands of clones, with roughly 96% occurring only once. Specimen: PBMCs. These receptors all come from a woman younger than 30 in good health and CMV-seropositive. Both conserved end residues are part of each CDR3. The D gene is left open where the match is weak. Clone size, where shown, is once, few, many, or a class for clones that have expanded.

abundance,j_gene,d_gene,v_gene,CDR3aa,CDR3nt
.,TRBJ1-5,.,TRBV29-1,CSVSRGSNQPQHF,TGCAGCGTTTCCAGGGGTAGCAATCAGCCCCAGCATTTT
once,TRBJ2-2,.,TRBV5-6,CASSFLGPGELFF,TGTGCCAGCAGCTTTTTGGGGCCCGGGGAGCTGTTTTTT
.,TRBJ2-7,TRBD2,TRBV18,CASSGRLAGASYEQYF,TGTGCCAGCTCAGGCAGACTAGCGGGGGCTTCCTACGAGCAGTACTTC
.,TRBJ1-1,.,TRBV28,CASSLGAANTEAFF,TGTGCCAGCAGTTTAGGAGCGGCGAACACTGAAGCTTTCTTT
.,TRBJ2-7,TRBD2,TRBV5-1,CASSIRHRASGVTYEQYF,TGCGCCAGCAGCATACGACACAGAGCTAGCGGTGTTACCTACGAGCAGTACTTC
once,TRBJ2-7,TRBD2,TRBV27,CARGSGTFYEQYF,TGTGCCAGGGGTAGCGGGACCTTCTACGAGCAGTACTTC
.,TRBJ2-5,.,TRBV7-9,CASSFSQETQYF,TGTGCCAGCAGCTTTAGTCAAGAGACCCAGTACTTC
.,TRBJ1-2,.,TRBV29-1,CSVEDQNREGYGYTF,TGCAGCGTTGAAGATCAGAACAGGGAGGGATATGGCTACACCTTC
.,TRBJ1-4,.,TRBV29-1,CSVSVSGREKLFF,TGCAGCGTAAGCGTCAGCGGGCGGGAAAAACTGTTTTTT
.,TRBJ1-1,.,TRBV5-6,CASSLTGTRTEAFF,TGTGCCAGCAGCTTAACAGGGACGCGCACTGAAGCTTTCTTT
.,TRBJ1-6,.,TRBV11-3,CASSFLPLHF,TGTGCCAGCAGCTTCTTACCCCTCCACTTT
.,TRBJ1-5,TRBD1,TRBV5-5,CASSRQGNSNQPQHF,TGTGCCAGCAGCCGACAGGGAAACAGCAATCAGCCCCAGCATTTT
.,TRBJ2-3,.,TRBV4-1,CASSQDKSTDHTDTQYF,TGCGCCAGCAGCCAAGATAAGTCGACAGACCACACAGATACGCAGTATTTT
.,TRBJ2-3,.,TRBV27,CASVKLGTDTQYF,TGTGCCAGCGTGAAGCTGGGCACAGATACGCAGTATTTT
.,TRBJ2-3,.,TRBV27,CASRYTFRALSTDTQYF,TGTGCCAGCAGATATACATTCAGGGCCTTAAGCACAGATACGCAGTATTTT
.,TRBJ2-2,TRBD2,TRBV28,CASSSLAGANTGELFF,TGTGCCAGCAGTTCCTTAGCGGGGGCGAACACCGGGGAGCTGTTTTTT
.,TRBJ2-5,TRBD2,TRBV7-3,CASSRTSLETQYF,TGTGCCAGCAGCAGGACTAGCCTCGAGACCCAGTACTTC
.,TRBJ1-5,TRBD1,TRBV27,CASSTGTGNQPQHF,TGTGCCAGCAGCACCGGGACAGGCAATCAGCCCCAGCATTTT
.,TRBJ2-7,.,TRBV27,CASSFLSAGRSYEQYF,TGTGCCAGCAGTTTTTTGTCGGCGGGAAGGTCCTACGAGCAGTACTTC
.,TRBJ2-7,.,TRBV4-1,CASSQDGGLNYEQYF,TGCGCCAGCAGCCAAGATGGAGGGTTAAACTACGAGCAGTACTTC
.,TRBJ1-2,.,TRBV28,CASSLGSDYGYTF,TGTGCCAGCAGTTTGGGGAGCGACTATGGCTACACCTTC
.,TRBJ1-1,.,TRBV9,CASSVPDSDTEAFF,TGTGCCAGCAGCGTACCTGACAGTGACACTGAAGCTTTCTTT
.,TRBJ2-6,.,TRBV4-1,CASSQDRVSGANVLTF,TGCGCCAGCAGCCAAGATCGGGTATCTGGGGCCAACGTCCTGACTTTC
.,TRBJ2-7,TRBD1,TRBV28,CASSLGDRAHF,TGTGCCAGCAGTTTAGGGGACAGGGCCCACTTC
.,TRBJ2-7,.,TRBV20-1,CSARSGYEQYF,TGCAGTGCTAGATCAGGCTACGAGCAGTACTTC
.,TRBJ1-1,.,TRBV5-6,CASSLLGDTEAFF,TGTGCCAGCAGCTTGCTAGGAGATACTGAAGCTTTCTTT
.,TRBJ1-2,TRBD1,TRBV6-5,CASRGMGQTLYTF,TGTGCCAGCAGGGGAATGGGACAGACACTGTACACCTTC
.,TRBJ2-3,.,TRBV20-1,CSARLENTQYF,TGCAGTGCTAGGCTAGAAAATACGCAGTATTTT
.,TRBJ2-5,TRBD2,TRBV9,CASSVTSGSSQETQYF,TGTGCCAGCAGCGTAACTAGCGGGAGTAGCCAAGAGACCCAGTACTTC
.,TRBJ1-2,TRBD1,TRBV7-2,CASSLGQGNYGYTF,TGTGCCAGCAGCTTAGGACAGGGAAACTATGGCTACACCTTC
.,TRBJ2-7,TRBD2,TRBV19,CASSPGGYSYEQYF,TGTGCCAGTAGTCCGGGGGGATACTCCTACGAGCAGTACTTC
.,TRBJ1-1,TRBD1,TRBV28,CASTFGDRSTEAFF,TGTGCCAGCACCTTCGGGGACAGAAGCACTGAAGCTTTCTTT
.,TRBJ2-5,.,TRBV7-3,CASSLHAAFQETQYF,TGTGCCAGCAGCTTGCATGCGGCGTTCCAAGAGACCCAGTACTTC
.,TRBJ2-5,.,TRBV6-5,CASTPSSRRETQYF,TGTGCCAGCACTCCAAGTTCGAGGCGCGAGACCCAGTACTTC
.,TRBJ1-1,.,TRBV11-2,CASSFTGHPNTEAFF,TGTGCCAGCAGCTTTACGGGACACCCGAACACTGAAGCTTTCTTT
few,TRBJ2-1,TRBD2,TRBV11-2,CASSLVGTSYNEQFF,TGTGCCAGCAGCTTAGTGGGGACTAGCTACAATGAGCAGTTCTTC
.,TRBJ2-7,TRBD2,TRBV5-6,CASSFLAGEEQYF,TGTGCCAGCAGCTTTCTAGCGGGGGAAGAGCAGTACTTC
.,TRBJ2-1,.,TRBV13,CASSLEQGSSYNEQFF,TGTGCCAGCAGCTTAGAGCAGGGTAGCTCCTACAATGAGCAGTTCTTC
once,TRBJ2-2,TRBD1,TRBV7-9,CASSLGRTGTTGELFF,TGTGCCAGCAGTTTAGGGAGGACAGGGACCACCGGGGAGCTGTTTTTT
.,TRBJ2-2,.,TRBV5-1,CASSLGYSGNTGELFF,TGCGCCAGCAGCTTGGGGTATAGCGGGAACACCGGGGAGCTGTTTTTT
.,TRBJ2-5,TRBD2,TRBV19,CASSIDGLAGGTQYF,TGTGCCAGTAGTATAGATGGTCTAGCGGGGGGGACCCAGTACTTC
.,TRBJ1-1,TRBD1,TRBV5-8,CASKWDRGYTEAFF,TGTGCCAGCAAGTGGGACAGGGGGTACACTGAAGCTTTCTTT
.,TRBJ2-3,TRBD2,TRBV28,CASSFTSGRAGTNTQYF,TGTGCCAGCAGTTTTACTAGCGGGAGGGCCGGGACAAATACGCAGTATTTT
.,TRBJ1-6,TRBD1,TRBV2,CASSPGQGFGSPLHF,TGTGCCAGCAGCCCCGGACAGGGATTCGGATCACCCCTCCACTTT
.,TRBJ1-5,.,TRBV19,CASSMVGAEQPQHF,TGTGCCAGTAGTATGGTAGGGGCTGAGCAGCCCCAGCATTTT
.,TRBJ1-1,.,TRBV6-1,CASRFEQGRTEAFF,TGTGCCAGCAGGTTTGAGCAGGGCCGAACTGAAGCTTTCTTT
.,TRBJ1-1,.,TRBV6-4,CASSDGEGTEAFF,TGTGCCAGCAGTGACGGGGAGGGTACTGAAGCTTTCTTT
.,TRBJ2-7,.,TRBV7-9,CASSLGAYEQYF,TGTGCCAGCAGCTTAGGGGCTTACGAGCAGTACTTC
.,TRBJ2-1,TRBD2,TRBV7-8,CASSRGTSGSSDEQFF,TGTGCCAGCAGCCGTGGGACTAGCGGGTCGAGCGATGAGCAGTTCTTC
.,TRBJ2-2,.,TRBV6-4,CASSDPPTGELFF,TGTGCCAGCAGTGACCCTCCCACCGGGGAGCTGTTTTTT
.,TRBJ1-2,.,TRBV27,CASSLNHLYPGYTF,TGTGCCAGCAGTCTTAATCACCTATACCCTGGCTACACCTTC
.,TRBJ2-3,TRBD2,TRBV9,CASSVGLADTQYF,TGTGCCAGCAGCGTCGGACTAGCAGATACGCAGTATTTT
.,TRBJ2-2,TRBD1,TRBV7-6,CASSLLRGQGAFRTGELFF,TGTGCCAGCAGCTTATTAAGGGGACAGGGGGCCTTCCGCACCGGGGAGCTGTTTTTT
.,TRBJ2-7,.,TRBV9,CASSVGDSYYEQYF,TGTGCCAGCAGCGTAGGAGACAGCTACTACGAGCAGTACTTC
.,TRBJ2-7,TRBD1,TRBV6-6,CASSYTAGGSYEQYF,TGTGCCAGCAGTTATACAGCAGGGGGCTCCTACGAGCAGTACTTC